This T cell receptor (beta chain) was sequenced for a study of blood T cell repertoires in COVID-19. Study-wide background: The study drew acute and convalescent COVID-19 samples from the United States, Italy and Spain. Nucleic acid was either cDNA or gDNA, and it came from T cells, B-cell-depleted T cells, or PBMCs.

In this sample, this clone turned up a few times. As originally analysed: Nucleated cell number was recorded as an estimate derived from reference gene primer amplification. TCRdb's table, derived via immunoSEQ multiplex PCR, lists solely in-frame clones and lacks some. Clone size and V and J calls were adopted from that table, with D and trimming inferred from the DNA. This table holds some 240,000 clones, 89% found once. Trimming took 6 bases from V and 7 from J; bases not matched to a gene: 10. The CDR3 covers 15 residues. The germline gives CDR1 MNHEY, CDR2 SMNVEV (reference sequence). Sample: peripheral blood. The V call is TRBV27, the J call TRBJ2-3; TRBD1 matches 10 bases. The receptor was derived from a man aged 60 to 75 who had recovered from COVID-19. The DNA for the CDR3 is TGTGCCAGCAGCGCGGGACAGGGGTCCTTCAATACGCAGTATTTT. As protein: CASSAGQGSFNTQYF.